The clone carrying this T cell receptor beta chain was recorded a few times. Its antigen is currently unknown. These data originate in a study of regulatory T cells in long-lasting Graves disease. Study results and caveats: Persistent Graves' patients had lower TCR diversity than newly diagnosed ones.

Arm-PCR of CDR3 regions and iRepertoire HTBI primers were the basis on which TCR beta libraries were built. Authors' analysis steps: Across samples, 55 to 75 TRBV and 14 TRBJ segments were found. In TCRdb, the multiplex PCR reads were re-called with MiXCR into one record per CDR3 protein. Here the V and J calls rest on TCRdb's processing, not on the authors' analysis. The top ten hold 13% to 15% of the sample, which has 400,000 to 500,000 distinct CDR3 sequences, 21% seen once. Germline V gives CDR1 SGHRS, CDR2 YFSETQ. The CDR3 is made up of 13 amino acids. Trimming removed 7 bases at V and 2 bases at J, with 13 bases between. The time point denotes: persistent/refractory GD, antithyroid drugs over 5 years with positive TRAb. With RNA extracted from PBMCs as input, the TCR library was made.

The receptor was derived from a female donor with Graves disease. V gene TRBV5-1 combines with J gene TRBJ2-7; D is possibly TRBD2 (6 bases). Sequencing used peripheral blood mononuclear cells (PBMCs), obtained when the disease was refractory, from a patient treated with antithyroid drugs. The CDR3, as DNA: TGCGCCAGCCGACTCGGGAGTGCCTACGAGCAGTACTTC. Protein: CASRLGSAYEQYF.